This record concerns one TCR beta chain sequence. Its antigen is unidentified. This entry comes from a study of beta chain features in type 1 diabetes. The study's findings and limits: There was a moderate but significant shortening of TCRB CDR3s in all four CD4+ subsets of Type 1 diabetes patients.

CDR3 length: 20 residues. With V trimmed by 5 bases and J by 2 bases, 19 bases remained unmatched. CDR1 is SGDLS and CDR2 is YYNGEE in the germline V gene. Reverse transcribing all isolated RNA meant expressed TCRB transcripts were sequenced. Produced via immunoSEQ multiplex PCR; TCRdb's table is partial and in-frame only. The data contain 250,000 to 300,000 clones, 20% to 25% of them seen just once; the ten biggest clones take up 0.012%. Sequenced input: naive CD4+ T cells from blood. The chain links TRBV9 to TRBJ2-5; 12 positions match TRBD2. The receptor was isolated from a woman in her twenties or thirties with type 1 diabetes. The CDR3 coding sequence is TGTGCCAGCAGTGTCCATGCTACTAGCGGGAGGCCGTCCACTCAAGAGACCCAGTACTTC. This translates into CASSVHATSGRPSTQETQYF.